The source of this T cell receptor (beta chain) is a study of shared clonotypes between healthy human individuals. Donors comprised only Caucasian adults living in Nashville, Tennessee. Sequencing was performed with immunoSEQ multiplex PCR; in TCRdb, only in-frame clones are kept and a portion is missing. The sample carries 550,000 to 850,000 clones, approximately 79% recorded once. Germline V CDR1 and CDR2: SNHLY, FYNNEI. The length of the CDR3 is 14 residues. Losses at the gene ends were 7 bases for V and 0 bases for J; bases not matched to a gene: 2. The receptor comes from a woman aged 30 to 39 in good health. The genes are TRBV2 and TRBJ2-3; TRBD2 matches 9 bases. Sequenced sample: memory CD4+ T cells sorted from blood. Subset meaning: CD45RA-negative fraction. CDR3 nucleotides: TGTGCCAGCACGGCGGGAGGGAGCACAGATACGCAGTATTTT. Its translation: CASTAGGSTDTQYF.